Listed here are 5 T cell receptor beta chains from one sample, sequenced in a study of regulatory T cells in long-lasting Graves disease. Stated time point: persistent/refractory GD, antithyroid drugs over 5 years with positive TRAb. PBMC-extracted RNA yielded the TCR library. The authors built TCR beta libraries using iRepertoire HTBI primers and Arm-PCR of CDR3 regions. MiXCR, applied by TCRdb to the multiplex PCR reads, yields one record per CDR3 protein. In the table there are hundreds of thousands of distinct CDR3 sequences, 22% of which are singletons. The material sequenced was peripheral blood mononuclear cells (PBMCs), taken when the disease was refractory, from a patient treated with antithyroid drugs. These receptors were taken from a female donor with Graves disease.

The chain is built from TRBV18 and TRBJ2-7; 8 bases map to TRBD1. The J segment lost 0 bases and the V segment lost 5 bases, leaving 9 bases of the junction unmatched. This CDR3 is 16 amino acids long. Germline CDR1 and CDR2: KGHSH and LQKENI. For the CDR3, the DNA is TGTGCCAGCTCAGTCAACAGGGGGATCGGCTCCTACGAGCAGTACTTC. Translating gives CASSVNRGIGSYEQYF.

This clonotype was seen more than once but under ten times. The chain combines TRBV30 with TRBJ1-6; D unresolved. V lost 4 bases and J 0 bases, leaving 7 bases between the germline ends. The germline gives CDR1 GTSNPN, CDR2 SVGIG (reference sequence). This CDR3 has 14 residues. The CDR3 nucleotides are TGTGCCTGGAACTGGAGCTCCTATAATTCACCCCTCCACTTT. Its protein is CAWNWSSYNSPLHF.

The table lists this clonotype with a few counts. V is TRBV6-1 and J is TRBJ1-1; no definite D call. There are 14 residues in the CDR3. Looked up from germline, CDR1 is MNHNS and CDR2 is SASEGT. V lost 5 bases, J lost 8 bases, and 18 bases lay in between. The CDR3 sequence: CASSQPDWVLEAFF. As DNA, the CDR3 is TGTGCCAGCAGTCAACCGGACTGGGTGCTCGAAGCTTTCTTT.

This chain connects TRBV7-2 to TRBJ2-5, with D possibly TRBD1 on 6 matching bases. Germline V gene data show CDR1 as SGHTA and CDR2 as FQGNSA. The V end lost 1 base, the J end lost 2 bases, and 11 bases lay between the germline ends. This CDR3 is 15 amino acids long. CDR3 nucleotide sequence: TGTGCCAGCAGCTTAGTGGGGGCCCTTCAAGAGACCCAGTACTTC. This codes for CASSLVGALQETQYF.

This clonotype appeared a single time. V and J are TRBV19 and TRBJ1-5, with 9 bases aligning to TRBD1. The V gene's germline CDR1 is LNHDA and CDR2 SQIVND (reference sequence). CDR3 length: 14 amino acids. V dropped 9 bases and J dropped 6; count of bases not matched to a gene: 9. CDR3 sequence (DNA): TGTGCCAGCCAGTGGACAGGGGCCTCTCAGCCCCAGCATTTT. Protein: CASQWTGASQPQHF. The entire variable domain, with the rest obtained from reference TRBV19 and TRBJ1-5, is as follows: DGGITQSPKYLFRKEGQNVTLSCEQNLNHDAMYWYRQDPGQGLRLIYYSQIVNDFQKGDIAEGYSVSREKKESFPLTVTSAQKNPTAFYLCASQWTGASQPQHFGDGTRLSIL.